The 10 T cell receptor beta chains given below trace back to one sample, sequenced in a study of T-cell reconstitution after alpha-beta-depleted transplantation in children. Molecular barcoding with unique molecular identifiers was used for the TCRbeta library. TCRdb fed the PCR reads into MiXCR, producing one record per CDR3 protein. The data show roughly 790,000 distinct CDR3 sequences, with roughly 15% seen just once and around 4.5% held by the top ten. The sample in question was PBMCs, mostly from graft donor cells, obtained 360 days after TCRalphabeta/CD19-depleted stem cell transplant. All receptors derive from a male patient aged 10 to 17 who had a stem cell transplant for acute lymphoblastic leukemia, so the T cells may come from the graft donor.

The genes are TRBV2 and TRBJ2-4; either TRBD1 or TRBD2 may supply D (6 bases each). Germline CDR1 SNHLY, CDR2 FYNNEI. Trimming cost V 7 bases and J 2 bases, with 24 bases left between them. The CDR3 contains 18 residues. For the CDR3, the DNA is TGTGCCAGCACGGGGGCCCTGTTAGATGGAGTAACCAAAAACATTCAGTACTTC. The encoded protein is CASTGALLDGVTKNIQYF.

This chain connects TRBV13 to TRBJ2-7; TRBD2 is a possible D gene (5 bases). The CDR3 extends over 16 amino acids. The V gene lost 2 bases and the J gene lost 2 bases, with 16 bases spanning the gap. Germline V gene sequence: CDR1 PRHDT, CDR2 FYEKMQ (reference sequence). The DNA of the CDR3 is TGTGCCAGCAGCTTATTTACGGCGGGCGCTACCTACGAGCAGTACTTC. The encoded protein is CASSLFTAGATYEQYF.

The chain couples TRBV29-1 to TRBJ1-1, with D maybe TRBD1 (6 bases). From germline, CDR1 is SQVTM and CDR2 ANQGSEA. V was shortened by 4 bases and J by 5 bases, with 17 bases between the two germline ends. This CDR3 is 14 amino acids long. For the CDR3, the DNA is TGCAGCGTTGGGCCGGGGGCGAGGGGGACTGAAGCTTTCTTT. This codes for CSVGPGARGTEAFF.

The J gene is TRBJ2-1, the V gene TRBV25-1, with 8 bases fitting TRBD1. The germline gives CDR1 MGHDK, CDR2 SYGVNS. Germline trimming cut 3 bases from V and 6 bases from J; bases unmatched to any gene: 16. This CDR3 contains 18 residues. This CDR3 reads CASSDQGAPTGKSNEQFF. The DNA of the CDR3 is TGTGCCAGCAGTGACCAGGGGGCCCCGACAGGGAAGAGCAATGAGCAGTTCTTC.

The chain carries TRBV3-1 and TRBJ2-3, with no clear D. CDR1 is LGHDT and CDR2 is YNNKEL in the germline V gene (reference sequence). The V end lost 1 base, the J end lost 2 bases, and 7 bases lay between the germline ends. This CDR3 is built from 14 residues. For the CDR3, the DNA is TGTGCCAGCAGCCAAGGGGTCTACACAGATACGCAGTATTTT. This codes for CASSQGVYTDTQYF.

This clonotype came up many times. The chain is built from TRBV18 and TRBJ2-3; D not certain. The CDR3 is 12 amino acids. CDR1 KGHSH and CDR2 LQKENI come from the germline V gene. V lost 3 bases and J lost 3, with 4 bases in between. CDR3 region: CASSPATDTQYF. The DNA for the CDR3 is TGTGCCAGCTCACCGGCGACAGATACGCAGTATTTT. Using reference TRBV18 and TRBJ2-3 for the parts outside the CDR3, the full variable domain is NAGVMQNPRHLVRRRGQEARLRCSPMKGHSHVYWYRQLPEEGLKFMVYLQKENIIDESGMPKERFSAEFPKEGPSILRIQQVVRGDSAAYFCASSPATDTQYFGPGTRLTVL.

The gene calls are TRBV10-2 and TRBJ2-1; weak D call: TRBD1 (5 bases). Germline V gives CDR1 WSHSY, CDR2 SAAADI. V was trimmed by 6 bases and J by 10 bases, leaving 13 bases between them. This CDR3 has 12 residues. Here the CDR3 DNA reads TGCGCCAGCAGACTCTACGACAGCGAGCAGTTCTTC. It is translated as CASRLYDSEQFF.

This clonotype was counted ten times or more. This rearrangement joins TRBV12-3 or TRBV12-4 to TRBJ2-1, with 10 positions matching TRBD2. Losses at the gene ends were 7 bases for V and 6 bases for J; bases not matched to a gene: 6. CDR3 length equals 14 residues. CDR3 loop: CASNLGLASNEQFF. CDR3 coding DNA: TGTGCCAGCAACCTGGGACTAGCGAGCAATGAGCAGTTCTTC.

The CDR3 sequence: CSVVGTDGGYGYTF. The CDR3 region has the DNA TGCAGCGTTGTCGGGACAGACGGAGGCTATGGCTACACCTTC. The chain uses TRBV29-1 and TRBJ1-2, with 7 bases identical to TRBD1. Germline CDR1 and CDR2: SQVTM and ANQGSEA. After removal of 4 bases from V and 4 bases from J, the junction contained 9 bases not matched to a gene. The CDR3 length is 14 residues.

This clonotype was detected a few times. The genes are TRBV20-1 and TRBJ2-1; possible D gene TRBD1, 7 bases. This CDR3 has 15 amino acids. Between the trimmed V and J ends, which lost 5 bases and 4 bases, there was a span of 18 bases. The germline CDR1 and CDR2 sequences are DFQATT and SNEGSKA (reference sequence). CDR3 nucleotide sequence: TGCAGTGCTGGCCGCAGGGGGGCCGGTTACAATGAGCAGTTCTTC. This sequence encodes CSAGRRGAGYNEQFF.